The T cell receptor beta chain under discussion was sequenced for a study of cytomegalovirus exposure and HLA in healthy donors. Study-level points and caveats: A later analysis found TCR association rates differed by HLA locus, highest for DRB1 and lowest for HLA-C. Among the sequence variants, a highly shared cluster was likely an artifact of sequencing.

Turning to this clone: Its antigen is still unknown.

13 Jbeta primers and 60 Vbeta primers were used for the PCR. Assay used: immunoSEQ multiplex PCR; TCRdb lists only in-frame clones, some missing. Of around 150,000 clones listed, about 71% are singletons. The receptor was derived from a man aged 50-59 years in good health and CMV-seronegative. Sequenced sample: PBMCs.

The CDR3 nucleotides read TGTGCCAGCAGCTTAGAAGGGACAGGGTTAGGAAAACTGTTTTTT. It codes for CASSLEGTGLGKLFF. V usage is TRBV7-8 and J usage is TRBJ1-4, with 9 bases aligning to TRBD1. The CDR3 covers 15 residues. Germline trimming cut 1 base from V and 10 bases from J; bases unmatched to any gene: 7. In germline, CDR1 is SGHVS, CDR2 FQNEAQ.